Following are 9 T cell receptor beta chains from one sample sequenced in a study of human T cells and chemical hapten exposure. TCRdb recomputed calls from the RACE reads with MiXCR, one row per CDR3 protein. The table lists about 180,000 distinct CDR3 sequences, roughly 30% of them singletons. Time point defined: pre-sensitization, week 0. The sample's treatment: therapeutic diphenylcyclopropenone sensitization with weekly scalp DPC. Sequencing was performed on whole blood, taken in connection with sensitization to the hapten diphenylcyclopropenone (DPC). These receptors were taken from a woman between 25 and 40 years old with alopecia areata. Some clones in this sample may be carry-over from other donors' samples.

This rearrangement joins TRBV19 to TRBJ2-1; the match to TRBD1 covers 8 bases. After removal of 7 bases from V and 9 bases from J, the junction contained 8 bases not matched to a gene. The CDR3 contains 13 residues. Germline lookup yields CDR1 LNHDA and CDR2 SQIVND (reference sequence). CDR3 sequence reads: CASTTTGVGEQFF. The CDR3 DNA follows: TGTGCCAGTACCACGACAGGGGTCGGTGAGCAGTTCTTC.

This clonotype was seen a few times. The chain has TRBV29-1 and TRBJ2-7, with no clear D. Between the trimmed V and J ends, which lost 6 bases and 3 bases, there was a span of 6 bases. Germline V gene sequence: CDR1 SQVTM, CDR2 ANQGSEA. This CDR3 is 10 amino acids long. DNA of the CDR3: TGCAGCGTAAGAGACTACGAGCAGTACTTC. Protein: CSVRDYEQYF.

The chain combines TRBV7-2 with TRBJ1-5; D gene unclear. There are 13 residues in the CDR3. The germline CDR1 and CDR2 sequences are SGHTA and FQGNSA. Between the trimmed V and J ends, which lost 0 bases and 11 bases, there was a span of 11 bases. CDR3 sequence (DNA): TGTGCCAGCAGCTTAGCAGGCGCGGGCGCCCAGCATTTT. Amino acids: CASSLAGAGAQHF.

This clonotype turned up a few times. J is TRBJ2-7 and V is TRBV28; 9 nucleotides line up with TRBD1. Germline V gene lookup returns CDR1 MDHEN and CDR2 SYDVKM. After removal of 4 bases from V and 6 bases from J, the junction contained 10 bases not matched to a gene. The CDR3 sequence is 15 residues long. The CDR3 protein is CASSSFGTGWSEQYF. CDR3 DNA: TGTGCCAGCAGTTCCTTCGGGACAGGGTGGAGCGAGCAGTACTTC.

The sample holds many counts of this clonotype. CDR3 sequence (DNA): TGTGCCAGCAGCCAGGGACGGCCTAGCAATCAGCCCCAGCATTTT. As protein: CASSQGRPSNQPQHF. The chain is built from TRBV6-5 and TRBJ1-5; D possibly corresponds to TRBD1 (5 bases). The CDR3 has 15 residues. Trimming pared 6 bases from V and 0 bases from J, leaving 12 bases between. Per the germline V gene, CDR1 is MNHEY and CDR2 is SVGAGI.

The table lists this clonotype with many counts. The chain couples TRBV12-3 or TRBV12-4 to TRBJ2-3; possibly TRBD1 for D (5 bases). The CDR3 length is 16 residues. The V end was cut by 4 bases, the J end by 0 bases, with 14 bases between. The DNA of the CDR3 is TGTGCCAGCAGTTCACAGGAGACACCTAGCACAGATACGCAGTATTTT. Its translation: CASSSQETPSTDTQYF.

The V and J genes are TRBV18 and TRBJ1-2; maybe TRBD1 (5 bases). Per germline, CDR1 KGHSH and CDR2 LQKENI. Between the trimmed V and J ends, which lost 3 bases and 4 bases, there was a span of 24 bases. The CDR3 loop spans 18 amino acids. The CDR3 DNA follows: TGTGCCAGCTCACCTAAAATACGAGTACAGGATACTTCCTATGGCTACACCTTC. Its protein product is CASSPKIRVQDTSYGYTF.

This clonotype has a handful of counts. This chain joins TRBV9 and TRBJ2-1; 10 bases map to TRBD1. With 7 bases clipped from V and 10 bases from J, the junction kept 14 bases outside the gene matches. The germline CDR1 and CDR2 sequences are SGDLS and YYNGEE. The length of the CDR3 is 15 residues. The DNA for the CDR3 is TGTGCCAGCTCCCCCTCCGACAGGGGGCATCGAGAGCAGTTCTTC. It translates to CASSPSDRGHREQFF.

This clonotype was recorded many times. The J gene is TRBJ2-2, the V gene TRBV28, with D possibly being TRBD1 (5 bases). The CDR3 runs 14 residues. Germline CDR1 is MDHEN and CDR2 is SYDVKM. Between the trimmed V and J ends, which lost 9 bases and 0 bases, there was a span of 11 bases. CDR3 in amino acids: CASAGYANTGELFF. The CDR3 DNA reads TGTGCCAGTGCAGGGTACGCGAACACCGGGGAGCTGTTTTTT.